A selection of T cell receptor beta chains follows, all from one sample in a study of blood T cell repertoires in COVID-19. The repertoire was sequenced with immunoSEQ multiplex PCR; TCRdb's copy has only in-frame clones and lacks some. The sample records about 100,000 clones, around 86% being singletons. Input material: PBMCs or T cells enriched from blood (not recorded which). Source of these receptors: a woman between 50 and 59 years old who had recovered from COVID-19. The CDR3 runs from the conserved cysteine through the conserved F or W. A D gene is named only where the DNA matches it firmly.

d_call,v_call,cdr3_aa
.,TRBV28,CASSLNRDIAKNIQYF
TRBD2,TRBV9,CASSPQDPPRGGIYEQYF
.,TRBV4-1,CASSQPTGSKNIQYF
.,TRBV5-6,CASSFYRAAGDGYTF
TRBD2,TRBV29-1,CSAAGGGATDTQYF
TRBD1,TRBV5-1,CASSFGQDAEAFF
.,TRBV2,CASSVLRTANFYGYTF
TRBD2,TRBV5-1,CASSLGLAGYNEQFF
.,TRBV28,CASTNRFDSYEQYF
TRBD2,TRBV5-1,CASSLSGTGELFF
TRBD1,TRBV11-2,CASSSSDRADTEAFF
.,TRBV28,CASSSLQRTEAFF
.,TRBV11-1,CASSLAPGAYNEQFF
.,TRBV5-1,CASSPATGNTEAFF
TRBD1,TRBV30,CAWIGQGLGSYEQYF
.,TRBV28,CASSLGGTAIPTGELFF
.,TRBV7-9,CASSLEGTTDTQYF
TRBD2,TRBV7-6,CASSASGSSTDTQYF
TRBD1,TRBV5-1,CASSTQGAGDEKLFF
.,TRBV12-5,CASGLSEETQYF
.,TRBV6-5,CASRALINQPQHF
.,TRBV5-1,CASSPQGDSNQPQHF
TRBD2,TRBV13,CASSFISRERDF
TRBD1,TRBV24-1,CATSDPGQGTQPQHF
TRBD1,TRBV27,CASRGQYQGEQYF
.,TRBV6-5,CASSYDGDSVVEQYF
.,TRBV2,CASSLRGVEGYTF
TRBD1,TRBV11-3,CASSLIGSGGQETQYF
TRBD2,TRBV27,CASPPSGGAWADTQYF
.,TRBV5-1,CASSLADLAGVGGYTF
.,TRBV20-1,CSASPGGTGELFF
.,TRBV18,CASSPIRAYEQYF
TRBD1,TRBV30,CALPIKGTGGSHGYTF
TRBD1,TRBV5-1,CASSVTGTGGDGEKLFF
TRBD2,TRBV5-1,CASSLSGLAGAADTQYF
.,TRBV5-8,CASSLTTGTTTTYGYTF